A selection of T cell receptor beta chains follows, all from one sample in a study of T cell clones after liver transplantation. The assay was immunoSEQ multiplex PCR, and TCRdb's table has in-frame clones only and misses some. The data contain fewer than 50,000 clones, about 86% of them singletons. The sample was CD4+ T cells from blood, taken 24 months after liver transplant. These receptors all come from a human patient who received a liver transplant. The graft donor may have given rise to some T cells. The conserved cysteine and the conserved F or W are not part of the CDR3 here. Each record gives: clone size, J gene, V gene, CDR3 protein. Clone size is not always given. Where it is, it says once, few, many or a class for expanded clones.

size: -; J: TRBJ2-3; V: TRBV7-9; CDR3: ASSLERSTGIATDTQY
size: -; J: TRBJ1-1; V: TRBV11-2; CDR3: ASSLQRGTEAF
size: few; J: TRBJ1-3; V: TRBV6-6; CDR3: ASSYRGTSGNTIY
size: -; J: TRBJ2-5; V: TRBV7-9; CDR3: ASTPGALYIQETQY
size: -; J: TRBJ1-6; V: TRBV5-6; CDR3: ASSLGNQDPLLSPLH
size: -; J: TRBJ2-1; V: TRBV27; CDR3: ASSLLRGGAPLSSYNEQF
size: -; J: TRBJ1-2; V: TRBV11-2; CDR3: ASSLARAGVGGYT
size: -; J: TRBJ2-1; V: TRBV5-6; CDR3: ASIDGGGSSYNEQF
size: -; J: TRBJ2-2; V: TRBV6-1; CDR3: ASSAGLAGNTGELF
size: -; J: TRBJ2-3; V: TRBV5-1; CDR3: ASTYRGDGTDTQY
size: -; J: TRBJ2-7; V: TRBV10-2; CDR3: ASSEPGQNYEQY
size: once; J: TRBJ2-1; V: TRBV30; CDR3: AWSRLAGDFSYNEQF
size: -; J: TRBJ2-7; V: TRBV6-1; CDR3: ASTHLTGGEQY
size: -; J: TRBJ2-3; V: TRBV9; CDR3: ASSVDIGRSDTQY
size: -; J: TRBJ2-7; V: TRBV7-2; CDR3: ASSIPPGTRGLSYEQY
size: -; J: TRBJ2-3; V: TRBV7-3; CDR3: ASSLDPSGITDTQY
size: -; J: TRBJ2-2; V: TRBV2; CDR3: ASSEEGGLVAGELF
size: -; J: TRBJ2-3; V: TRBV7-3; CDR3: ASSPSGTGFLGATDTQY
size: -; J: TRBJ1-5; V: TRBV2; CDR3: ASRRERDSNQPQH
size: -; J: TRBJ2-5; V: TRBV20-1; CDR3: SASIGTQY
size: -; J: TRBJ2-3; V: TRBV7-6; CDR3: ASSGNRVSTDTQY
size: -; J: TRBJ1-1; V: TRBV10-2; CDR3: ASSARTGVPNTEAF